The rows below give T cell receptor beta chains drawn from one sample of a study of Tregs in tolerant kidney transplant recipients. Profiled with immunoSEQ multiplex PCR; TCRdb holds only in-frame clones, not every one. The table has 240,000 or so clones, approximately 84% seen once. Input material: CD4+ T cells from blood. The origin of the receptors is a human donor in good health. Both conserved end residues are part of each CDR3. D genes are given only for firm matches. Clone size is stated in some rows and not others, as once, few, many or a class when expanded.

D | size | J | V | DNA | CDR3
. | . | TRBJ2-7 | TRBV5-1 | TGCGCCAGCAGCTTGGGGGCAACGGGCTCCTACGAGCAGTACTTC | CASSLGATGSYEQYF
TRBD2 | once | TRBJ2-1 | TRBV4-1 | TGCGCCAGCAGCCAAGTCGGGCGGGAGAAATCCTACAATGAGCAGTTCTTC | CASSQVGREKSYNEQFF
. | once | TRBJ1-2 | TRBV5-6 | TGTGCCAGCAGCTCACAGGGAAGAGAGGTCGGTGGCTACACCTTC | CASSSQGREVGGYTF
TRBD2 | . | TRBJ2-1 | TRBV5-1 | TGCGCCAGCAGGTCCGTGGGTCTAGCGGGAGCGAATGAGCAGTTCTTC | CASRSVGLAGANEQFF
. | . | TRBJ1-4 | TRBV6-6 | TGTGCCAGCAGCAGTCGTAATGAAAAACTGTTTTTT | CASSSRNEKLFF
. | . | TRBJ1-1 | TRBV5-1 | TGCGCCAGCAGCTCAGACATCACTGAAGCTTTCTTT | CASSSDITEAFF
TRBD1 | . | TRBJ1-1 | TRBV7-2 | TGTGCCAGCAGCCCACGGACAGGGGGGACTGAAGCTTTCTTT | CASSPRTGGTEAFF
. | . | TRBJ2-1 | TRBV19 | TGTGCCAGTAGTATTGAGGGAAATGAGCAGTTCTTC | CASSIEGNEQFF
TRBD1 | . | TRBJ2-1 | TRBV5-1 | TGCGCCAGCAGCTTCCCACCACCATTTGGGAGGGACAGGGGCAATGAGCAGTTCTTC | CASSFPPPFGRDRGNEQFF
TRBD2 | . | TRBJ2-7 | TRBV5-4 | TGTGCCAGCAGCCGAGAGACTAGCGGGAACGTCTATCCCCGGGACTTC | CASSRETSGNVYPRDF
TRBD2 | . | TRBJ2-7 | TRBV2 | TGTGCCAGCAGTTCCGGGACTAACCGCTACGAGCAGTACTTC | CASSSGTNRYEQYF
. | . | TRBJ1-6 | TRBV6-1 | TGTGCCAGCAGTGAATACTTTACCGCCCTCTCCAATTCACCCCTCCACTTT | CASSEYFTALSNSPLHF
TRBD2 | . | TRBJ2-3 | TRBV6-6 | TGTGCCAGCAGAGTTCTAGCGGGAGCAGATACGCAGTATTTT | CASRVLAGADTQYF
. | . | TRBJ1-2 | TRBV7-9 | TGTGCCAGCAGCCCAAGCCTCGACATCTATGGCTACACCTTC | CASSPSLDIYGYTF
TRBD2 | . | TRBJ2-2 | TRBV9 | TGTGCCAGCAGCCCACGGACTAGCGGGAGGGTCGGGGAGCTGTTTTTT | CASSPRTSGRVGELFF
TRBD1 | . | TRBJ1-1 | TRBV11-2 | TGTGCCAGCAGCTTTCTGGGACAGGGGGGTTTTTGGGCTTTCTTT | CASSFLGQGGFWAFF
. | few | TRBJ2-7 | TRBV6-5 | TGTGCCAGCAACCCAGCCGGGGGCTCCTACGAGCAGTACTTC | CASNPAGGSYEQYF
TRBD2 | . | TRBJ2-3 | TRBV5-6 | TGTGCCAGCAGCTTGCCCGGGACTAGCATAGTGAGTACGCAGTATTTT | CASSLPGTSIVSTQYF
. | . | TRBJ1-1 | TRBV11-2 | TGTGCCAGCAGCTTCGGACACAACACTGAAGCTTTCTTT | CASSFGHNTEAFF
. | . | TRBJ2-5 | TRBV5-1 | TGCGCCAGCAGCCTGGGGTTTATGGAAAAAGAGACCCAGTACTTC | CASSLGFMEKETQYF
. | . | TRBJ2-5 | TRBV19 | TGTGCCACCAGCGAAGGGAAGACCCAGTACTTC | CATSEGKTQYF
TRBD2 | few | TRBJ2-2 | TRBV2 | TGTGCCAGCAGGGGGACTAGCCTCAACGGGGAGCTGTTTTTT | CASRGTSLNGELFF
. | . | TRBJ1-4 | TRBV18 | TGTGCCAGCTCCGTGGACAGTACTAATGAAAAACTGTTTTTT | CASSVDSTNEKLFF
. | . | TRBJ2-2 | TRBV30 | TGTGCCTGGGTAGGCCTCACCGGGGAGCTGTTTTTT | CAWVGLTGELFF
. | . | TRBJ2-2 | TRBV2 | TGTGCCAGCAATCGGGACACTCGTTTGAACACCGGGGAGCTGTTTTTT | CASNRDTRLNTGELFF